The rows below give T cell receptor beta chains drawn from one sample of a study of type 1 regulatory T cells. Which antigens these TCRs recognize remains unknown. Via MiXCR, TCRdb re-called the reads, giving one row per CDR3 protein. This table has fewer than 25,000 distinct CDR3 sequences, around 77% appearing once. Sequencing was done on a sample of cultured T cells, either the whole culture or a sorted T cell fraction (not recorded which). These receptors came from a human donor in good health. The CDR3 runs from the conserved cysteine through the conserved F or W. A D gene is named only where the DNA matches it firmly. The listing skips clone size in some rows; elsewhere it reads once, few, many or a size class.

abundance | j_gene | v_gene | d_gene | CDR3nt | CDR3aa
NA | TRBJ2-4 | TRBV4-2 | NA | TGTGCCAGCAGCCAAGCCGTAGACCCGGAAAACATTCAGTACTTC | CASSQAVDPENIQYF
NA | TRBJ2-7 | TRBV28 | NA | TGTGCCAGCAGCCCACAGCGTCTGCGGAACTACGAGCAGTACTTC | CASSPQRLRNYEQYF
NA | TRBJ2-1 | TRBV12-3/TRBV12-4 | NA | TGTGCCAGCAGTTCGATCGCGGGGGCTTACAATGAGCAGTTCTTC | CASSSIAGAYNEQFF
NA | TRBJ2-3 | TRBV20-1 | TRBD1 | TGCAGTGCTAGCTCGGGACAGGGTGGCACAGATACGCAGTATTTT | CSASSGQGGTDTQYF
NA | TRBJ2-1 | TRBV12-3/TRBV12-4 | NA | TGTGCCAGCAGCCGACTTCCCCTCATCAATGAGCAGTTCTTC | CASSRLPLINEQFF
NA | TRBJ2-2 | TRBV7-9 | TRBD1 | TGTGCCAGCAGCACTGGGACAGGGTTGAACACCGGGGAGCTGTTTTTT | CASSTGTGLNTGELFF
NA | TRBJ2-3 | TRBV9 | TRBD2 | TGTGCCAGCAGCACCGGGACTAGCGTTGGGTCAGATACGCAGTATTTT | CASSTGTSVGSDTQYF
once | TRBJ2-3 | TRBV6-6 | TRBD2 | TGTGCCAGCAGTTACGGGCTAGCGGCTAGCACAGATACGCAGTATTTT | CASSYGLAASTDTQYF
NA | TRBJ2-3 | TRBV7-9 | NA | TGTGCCAGCAGCCCCTCTCGCAGAACTAGCACAGATACGCAGTATTTT | CASSPSRRTSTDTQYF
NA | TRBJ2-4 | TRBV9 | TRBD2 | TGTGCCAGCAGCGCCGAGGGACTAGCGGGGGGGCGTGACAAAAACATTCAGTACTTC | CASSAEGLAGGRDKNIQYF
few | TRBJ2-7 | TRBV6-1 | TRBD2 | TGTGCCAGCATTAGAGAGGGGAGCGGGACCTACGAGCAGTACTTC | CASIREGSGTYEQYF
few | TRBJ2-3 | TRBV7-9 | NA | TGTGCCAGCAGCTTAGTGGGCCAATCCACAGATACGCAGTATTTT | CASSLVGQSTDTQYF
NA | TRBJ1-1 | TRBV6-5 | NA | TGTGCCAGCAGTTACTCGGGAGGGAAGGGGACTGAAGCTTTCTTT | CASSYSGGKGTEAFF
NA | TRBJ2-3 | TRBV19 | NA | TGTGCCAGTAGTATAGTAGGACAGTTGAGCACAGATACGCAGTATTTT | CASSIVGQLSTDTQYF
few | TRBJ1-1 | TRBV5-1 | TRBD1 | TGCGCCAGCTTCCGGGACAGGGATTCTGAAGCTTTCTTT | CASFRDRDSEAFF
NA | TRBJ1-1 | TRBV2 | TRBD1 | TGTGCCAGCAGTAGCACTGACAGGGTCATGAACACTGAAGCTTTCTTT | CASSSTDRVMNTEAFF
few | TRBJ1-4 | TRBV27 | TRBD1 | TGTGCCAGCAGCCCCAAGGGACAGGGCCTAACTAATGAAAAACTGTTTTTT | CASSPKGQGLTNEKLFF
NA | TRBJ1-4 | TRBV20-1 | NA | TGCAGTGCTAGAGATGTGGCGCATAATGAAAAACTGTTTTTT | CSARDVAHNEKLFF
NA | TRBJ1-2 | TRBV11-2 | NA | TGTGCCAGCAGCTTAGAGGCCTCGGTGTCGGGGGGCTACACCTTC | CASSLEASVSGGYTF
NA | TRBJ2-1 | TRBV7-9 | NA | TGTGCCAGCAGCTTAGTGGGTAAGGAGGCGCTCAATGAGCAGTTCTTC | CASSLVGKEALNEQFF
NA | TRBJ2-2 | TRBV4-1 | TRBD2 | TGCGCCAGCAGCCCCGTAGCGGGGGTGCACACCGGGGAGCTGTTTTTT | CASSPVAGVHTGELFF
NA | TRBJ1-5 | TRBV12-3/TRBV12-4 | NA | TGTGCCAGCACCCCCGAGGCGGAGTCCTATCAGCCCCAGCATTTT | CASTPEAESYQPQHF
NA | TRBJ1-4 | TRBV7-9 | NA | TGTGCCAGCAGCTTAGCTGTCTCCTCCGCCGAAAAACTGTTTTTT | CASSLAVSSAEKLFF
NA | TRBJ1-1 | TRBV3-1 | NA | TGTGCCAGCAGCCAAGGGGACCGGAACACTGAAGCTTTCTTT | CASSQGDRNTEAFF
NA | TRBJ2-2 | TRBV4-1 | TRBD2 | TGCGCCAGCAGCCCCCGGGGGGGGCCCGGGGAGCTGTTTTTT | CASSPRGGPGELFF
NA | TRBJ1-2 | TRBV7-9 | TRBD1 | TGTGCCAGCAGCTTACTGACAGGGGGCCTTAACTATGGCTACACCTTC | CASSLLTGGLNYGYTF
NA | TRBJ2-5 | TRBV19 | NA | TGTGCCAGTACCGAGCCGGGACACCAACCAGAGACCCAGTACTTC | CASTEPGHQPETQYF
medium-sized | TRBJ2-6 | TRBV6-1 | NA | TGTGCCAGCAGTCAAAGTGGGGGCAGGGTGCTACCTGGGGCCAACGTCCTGACTTTC | CASSQSGGRVLPGANVLTF
once | TRBJ2-4 | TRBV27 | TRBD1 | TGTGCCAGCAGGTCGGGACAGACTAAACAAAACATTCAGTACTTC | CASRSGQTKQNIQYF
NA | TRBJ2-1 | TRBV5-1 | TRBD2 | TGCGCCAGCAGCGGACGACTAGCGGGGGGGAACAATGAGCAGTTCTTC | CASSGRLAGGNNEQFF
NA | TRBJ2-3 | TRBV20-1 | TRBD2 | TGCAGTGCTAGAGATGGCGAGCGGGGAGCAGATACGCAGTATTTT | CSARDGERGADTQYF
few | TRBJ1-1 | TRBV4-1 | NA | TGCGCCAGCAGCCAGTACCAGAACACTGAAGCTTTCTTT | CASSQYQNTEAFF
few | TRBJ1-2 | TRBV20-1 | TRBD1 | TGCAGTGCCTTACGTACAATGACAGGGCAATCCGGCTATGGCTACACCTTC | CSALRTMTGQSGYGYTF
NA | TRBJ2-7 | TRBV27 | TRBD2 | TGTGCCAGCAGTTCCTTCGGGACTAGCGGTGGTCGGGAGCAGTACTTC | CASSSFGTSGGREQYF
NA | TRBJ2-4 | TRBV7-2 | NA | TGTGCCAGCAGCCGATACGGACGGGAAAACATTCAGTACTTC | CASSRYGRENIQYF
NA | TRBJ2-3 | TRBV18 | NA | TGTGCCAGCTCACTGACACGGATTAGCACAGATACGCAGTATTTT | CASSLTRISTDTQYF
NA | TRBJ2-7 | TRBV5-4 | TRBD2 | TGTGCCAGCAGCTACGGGACTAGCCGCCGGGTCGAGCAGTACTTC | CASSYGTSRRVEQYF
NA | TRBJ1-1 | TRBV5-5 | NA | TGTGCCAGCAGCTTGTCGGTGGGGAACACTGAAGCTTTCTTT | CASSLSVGNTEAFF
NA | TRBJ2-1 | TRBV29-1 | NA | TGCAGCGTGGAGACAAACATTGGGGCGGGCCATGAGCAGTTCTTC | CSVETNIGAGHEQFF
once | TRBJ2-7 | TRBV12-3/TRBV12-4 | NA | TGTGCCAGCAGCCCGACAGAGTACGAGCAGTACTTC | CASSPTEYEQYF
NA | TRBJ2-5 | TRBV7-9 | TRBD2 | TGTGCCAGCAGCCCCGCGGGACTAGCTCCCCAGGAGACCCAGTACTTC | CASSPAGLAPQETQYF
NA | TRBJ2-3 | TRBV12-3/TRBV12-4 | NA | TGTGCCAGCAGTTCGTGGGCAGATACGCAGTATTTT | CASSSWADTQYF
once | TRBJ2-4 | TRBV4-1 | TRBD2 | TGCGCCAGCAGCCAAGATGTGGGACTAGCGGGGGGGGATGGCACCAAAAACATTCAGTACTTC | CASSQDVGLAGGDGTKNIQYF
NA | TRBJ2-7 | TRBV6-2/TRBV6-3 | TRBD1 | TGTGCCAGCAGGGATGCGGGACAGGGGCCCTACGAGCAGTACTTC | CASRDAGQGPYEQYF
NA | TRBJ1-5 | TRBV6-4 | TRBD1 | TGTGCCAGCAGCGTCGCCCCGGGACAGGGGTTCAATCAGCCCCAGCATTTT | CASSVAPGQGFNQPQHF
NA | TRBJ1-2 | TRBV3-1 | NA | TGTGCCAGCAGCCCCTGGGGGCCGGGCTATGGCTACACCTTC | CASSPWGPGYGYTF
NA | TRBJ2-7 | TRBV2 | TRBD1 | TGTGCCAGCAGGAGAGGGACAGGGGGACCAGGCGAGCAGTACTTC | CASRRGTGGPGEQYF
once | TRBJ1-5 | TRBV20-1 | NA | TGCAGTGCTAGAGCCACAGGAAATCAGCCCCAGCATTTT | CSARATGNQPQHF
NA | TRBJ2-1 | TRBV10-3 | TRBD2 | TGTGCCATCAGGGGACTAGCGGGGAGTAATGAGCAGTTCTTC | CAIRGLAGSNEQFF